The T cell receptor beta chain under discussion was sequenced for a study of PD-1 blockade in classical Hodgkin lymphoma. Each patient's relapse followed autologous stem cell transplantation, and brentuximab vedotin exposure varied. Patients showed best responses of complete response, partial response or progressive disease. Using immunoSEQ multiplex PCR, the repertoire was profiled, and TCRdb retains in-frame clones only, with some absent. Of tens of thousands of clones listed, around three quarters are singletons. This clone was seen only a few times. Its antigen remains unidentified. Study-level findings and limits: Complete responders started with a diversity level that resembled newly diagnosed patients at baseline. Relative to healthy donors, newly diagnosed patients reportedly had lower baseline TCR diversity, which was reported as lower still in relapsed/refractory patients. Those starting nivolumab under 1 year post-ASCT were excluded.

Germline lookup yields CDR1 LNHDA and CDR2 SQIVND (reference sequence). The CDR3 contains 15 residues. Trimming cost V 5 bases and J 6 bases, with 20 bases left between them. V is TRBV19 and J is TRBJ2-7; the D gene could be TRBD1 or TRBD2 (5 bases each). Sample: peripheral blood mononuclear cells (PBMCs), taken before the second cycle of nivolumab. The source is a human donor with classical Hodgkin lymphoma. The CDR3 coding sequence is TGTGCCAGTAGTTCCAGGGAGAGGCTACCGGGCGAGCAGTACTTC. It is translated as CASSSRERLPGEQYF. The whole variable domain, remainder taken from reference TRBV19 and TRBJ2-7, is DGGITQSPKYLFRKEGQNVTLSCEQNLNHDAMYWYRQDPGQGLRLIYYSQIVNDFQKGDIAEGYSVSREKKESFPLTVTSAQKNPTAFYLCASSSRERLPGEQYFGPGTRLTVT.